Below are 15 T cell receptor beta chains sequenced from a single sample in a study of Ad26.COV2.S vaccination and SARS-CoV-2 variants. The repertoire was sequenced with immunoSEQ multiplex PCR; TCRdb's copy has only in-frame clones and lacks some. The table shows 200,000 to 250,000 clones, with roughly 90% occurring only once. The sample's treatment: about 20 received Ad26.COV2.S at low or high dose, single or two shots; 5 received placebo; per-sample allocation not given. Sampling was performed 63 days after the first vaccine or placebo injection. This sample comprised peripheral blood, obtained in a trial of Ad26.COV2.S vaccine versus placebo. All receptors derive from a person between 18 and 59 years old who received the Ad26.COV2.S COVID-19 vaccine or a placebo.

The chain uses TRBV6-1 and TRBJ2-7; D may be TRBD2 (6 bases). V was pared by 1 base and J by 4 bases, with 26 bases between. CDR3 length equals 19 residues. In germline, CDR1 is MNHNS, CDR2 SASEGT. As DNA, the CDR3 is TGTGCCAGCAGTGAAGAAGGCCCGACTAGTTACTCCCACGGGTACGAGCAGTACTTC. It translates to CASSEEGPTSYSHGYEQYF.

The chain recombines TRBV10-3 with TRBJ2-7; D is unclear. With 10 bases removed from V and 5 bases from J, the gap between germline ends came to 12 bases. The V gene's germline CDR1 is ENHRY and CDR2 SYGVKD. The CDR3 extends over 11 amino acids. CDR3 coding DNA: TGTGCCAGCTCATTCCTCGACGAGCAGTACTTC. The encoded protein is CASSFLDEQYF.

This clone has a single count. The genes are TRBV5-1 and TRBJ2-1; 7 nucleotides align to TRBD1. The CDR3 totals 15 residues. The V and J ends lost 5 bases and 5 bases, in that order; junction bases with no gene match: 10. Germline CDR1 is SGHRS and CDR2 is YFSETQ. The CDR3 region is CASSLTGNWDNEQFF. The CDR3 nucleotides read TGCGCCAGCAGTTTGACAGGGAATTGGGACAATGAGCAGTTCTTC.

This chain connects TRBV5-1 to TRBJ2-3; TRBD1 might be the D (5 bases). CDR1 is SGHRS and CDR2 is YFSETQ in the germline V gene. The V gene lost 3 bases and the J gene lost 6 bases, with 11 bases spanning the gap. The CDR3 has 13 residues. The CDR3 bases are TGCGCCAGCAGCTGGGGCCTAGGGGATACGCAGTATTTT. Translating it yields CASSWGLGDTQYF. Full variable domain (rest looked up from reference TRBV5-1 and TRBJ2-3): KAGVTQTPRYLIKTRGQQVTLSCSPISGHRSVSWYQQTPGQGLQFLFEYFSETQRNKGNFPGRFSGRQFSNSRSEMNVSTLELGDSALYLCASSWGLGDTQYFGPGTRLTVL.

This clone was recorded only once. J is TRBJ2-3 and V is TRBV4-1; TRBD1 might be the D (5 bases). Germline V gene sequence: CDR1 MGHRA, CDR2 YSYEKL. CDR3 length: 18 residues. The V end lost 3 bases, the J end lost 4 bases, and 23 bases lay between the germline ends. As DNA, the CDR3 is TGCGCCAGCAGCCACATCCTGGGCTGGGGCAGGGTACCAGATACGCAGTATTTT. Protein: CASSHILGWGRVPDTQYF.

The chain recombines TRBV4-3 with TRBJ2-1; 12 bases map to TRBD2. This CDR3 contains 17 residues. J lost 7 bases, V lost 0 bases, and 7 bases had no gene match. The germline CDR1 and CDR2 sequences are LGHNA and YSLEER. Here the CDR3 reads CASSQDPRLAGGNEQFF. The CDR3 coding sequence is TGCGCCAGCAGCCAAGATCCCCGTCTAGCGGGAGGGAATGAGCAGTTCTTC.

The chain recombines TRBV5-1 with TRBJ2-7, with 8 bases that match TRBD2. The CDR3 is 14 amino acids. Germline CDR1 SGHRS, CDR2 YFSETQ. Trimming cost V 4 bases and J 6 bases; bases outside gene matches: 9. The CDR3 sequence: CASSPGGPDSEQYF. CDR3 bases: TGCGCCAGCAGCCCGGGGGGGCCGGATAGCGAGCAGTACTTC.

The rearrangement links TRBV9 to TRBJ1-2; 8 nucleotides line up with TRBD1. The germline V gene has CDR1 SGDLS and CDR2 YYNGEE. With 3 bases clipped from V and 4 bases from J, the junction kept 8 bases outside the gene matches. This CDR3 is built from 15 residues. In DNA form, the CDR3 reads TGTGCCAGCAGCGGATCGACAGGGGATCCCTATGGCTACACCTTC. Translating it yields CASSGSTGDPYGYTF.

V is TRBV7-9 and J is TRBJ2-5; 8 nucleotides line up with TRBD1. Germline CDR1 reads SEHNR; CDR2 reads FQNEAQ (reference sequence). Losses at the gene ends were 1 base for V and 5 bases for J; bases not matched to a gene: 6. The CDR3 totals 15 residues. CDR3 in amino acids: CASSLGGTGWETQYF. In DNA form, the CDR3 reads TGTGCCAGCAGCTTAGGAGGGACAGGATGGGAGACCCAGTACTTC.

This clone was observed a few times. This chain uses TRBV4-1 with TRBJ2-7; possibly TRBD2 for D (5 bases). Between the trimmed V and J ends, which lost 4 bases and 3 bases, there was a span of 16 bases. The CDR3 totals 15 residues. Germline values: CDR1 MGHRA, CDR2 YSYEKL. CDR3 sequence (DNA): TGCGCCAGCAGCCCTTACGACCTGGGGAGCTACGAGCAGTACTTC. Its protein is CASSPYDLGSYEQYF.

As to this clone: A junction boundary mismatches the germline segment, possibly from a read error. The V call is TRBV29-1, the J call TRBJ2-1, with a weak D call TRBD1 (6 bases). CDR3 size: 13 residues. Germline CDR1 SQVTM, CDR2 ANQGSEA. The CDR3 DNA follows: TGCAGCGCCAACTGGGGGCTCCTAGGGGAAAGGCTCTTC. Its protein product is CSANWGLLGERLF.

J is TRBJ2-1 and V is TRBV6-5; D call uncertain. This CDR3 comprises 12 residues. The germline V gene has CDR1 MNHEY and CDR2 SVGAGI. Trimming pared 6 bases from V and 10 bases from J, leaving 13 bases between. DNA for the CDR3: TGTGCCAGCAGGGATCTCAGTGAAGAGCAGTTCTTC. Encoded protein: CASRDLSEEQFF.

V gene TRBV10-3 combines with J gene TRBJ2-1; D is possibly TRBD1 (6 bases). Trimming stripped 2 bases from V and 4 bases from J, with 12 bases between. The CDR3 runs to 15 residues. CDR1 and CDR2 from the germline V gene are ENHRY and SYGVKD. The CDR3 DNA reads as TGTGCCATCAGTGAGGGTCAGGGGCTGTACAATGAGCAGTTCTTC. It translates to CAISEGQGLYNEQFF.

The rearrangement links TRBV4-3 to TRBJ2-7; 7 nucleotides align to TRBD1. CDR1 LGHNA and CDR2 YSLEER come from the germline V gene. Trimming cost V 0 bases and J 4 bases; bases outside gene matches: 6. The length of the CDR3 is 15 residues. The CDR3 spells CASSQDIGGAYEQYF. The CDR3 nucleotides read TGCGCCAGCAGCCAAGATATAGGGGGCGCGTACGAGCAGTACTTC.

The J gene is TRBJ2-3, the V gene TRBV7-2; 12 bases are a match to TRBD2. The CDR3 extends over 17 amino acids. CDR1 is SGHTA and CDR2 is FQGNSA in the germline V gene. J was trimmed by 0 bases and V by 1 base; bases with no gene match: 2. Here the CDR3 DNA reads TGTGCCAGCAGCTTAGAAGGGACTAGCGGGAGCACAGATACGCAGTATTTT. The encoded protein is CASSLEGTSGSTDTQYF.